The 2 T cell receptor beta chains presented below share a single source sample, sequenced in a study of OX40 agonist ivuxolimab in advanced cancers. Produced via immunoSEQ multiplex PCR; TCRdb's table is partial and in-frame only. The repertoire holds about 78,000 clones, approximately 84% seen once, with around 0.45% in the top ten. The specimen was CD4+ or CD8+ T cells sorted from blood, collected in a trial of the OX40 agonist ivuxolimab. The receptors shown here come from an adult with an advanced solid tumor such as melanoma, head and neck, liver or kidney cancer.

V is TRBV18 and J is TRBJ2-7; 9 nucleotides agree with TRBD1. The CDR3 sequence is 14 residues long. Trimming took 2 bases from V and 2 from J; bases not matched to a gene: 1. Germline V lookup: CDR1 KGHSH, CDR2 LQKENI. The CDR3 DNA reads as TGTGCCAGCTCACCAGGGACAGGGACCTACGAGCAGTACTTC. This sequence encodes CASSPGTGTYEQYF.

CDR3 sequence reads: CAISESGGGARNIQYF. The DNA of the CDR3 is TGTGCCATCAGTGAGTCAGGAGGAGGGGCGCGGAACATTCAGTACTTC. V gene TRBV10-3 combines with J gene TRBJ2-4, with D maybe TRBD2 (6 bases). V was cut by 0 bases and J by 7 bases, with 16 bases left in between. CDR1 is ENHRY and CDR2 is SYGVKD in the germline V gene. The CDR3 is 16 residues long.